Each of the 32 T cell receptor beta chains below was sequenced from the same sample in a study of multiple sclerosis patients with progressive multifocal leukoencephalopathy. Time point here: time of PML onset. The repertoire was sequenced with immunoSEQ multiplex PCR; TCRdb's copy has only in-frame clones and lacks some. Among tens of thousands of clones listed, approximately 89% were seen once. Sequencing used PBMCs, obtained from a patient treated with natalizumab. The source is a woman aged 25 to 39 with progressive multifocal leukoencephalopathy.

The chain combines TRBV6-5 with TRBJ2-7; 8 bases match TRBD1. The germline V gene encodes CDR1 MNHEY and CDR2 SVGAGI. This CDR3 is built from 14 residues. The ends lost 6 bases at V and 4 bases at J; junction bases unmatched: 8. The CDR3 spells CASSTDRANYEQYF. Here the CDR3 DNA reads TGTGCCAGCAGCACGGACAGGGCTAATTACGAGCAGTACTTC.

J is TRBJ2-3 and V is TRBV2, with TRBD2 as a possible D gene (5 bases). Per germline, CDR1 SNHLY and CDR2 FYNNEI. The CDR3 has 13 residues. With 9 bases removed from V and 3 bases from J, the gap between germline ends came to 13 bases. The DNA of the CDR3 is TGTGCCAGAAAAGAGGACTCGACAGATACGCAGTATTTT. It yields the protein CARKEDSTDTQYF.

The chain uses TRBV5-1 and TRBJ2-3; 10 bases agree with TRBD2. The J segment lost 1 base and the V segment lost 2 bases, leaving 1 base of the junction unmatched. Germline-derived CDR1 and CDR2 are SGHRS and YFSETQ. The CDR3 runs to 15 residues. This chain's CDR3 is CASSFLAGGTDTQYF. The CDR3 DNA is TGCGCCAGCAGCTTTCTAGCGGGGGGCACAGATACGCAGTATTTT.

The gene calls are TRBV6-1 and TRBJ2-7; D is perhaps TRBD1 (6 bases). The V end lost 7 bases, the J end lost 5 bases, and 15 bases lay between the germline ends. This CDR3 is 13 amino acids long. CDR1 and CDR2 from the germline V gene are MNHNS and SASEGT. The CDR3 DNA sequence: TGTGCCAGCATGGGGGCCAGGGTCGACGAGCAGTACTTC. Translation gives CASMGARVDEQYF.

The chain joins TRBV9 to TRBJ1-2; 10 bases are shared with TRBD1. This CDR3 is built from 15 residues. Germline trimming cut 3 bases from V and 2 bases from J; bases unmatched to any gene: 4. Germline V gives CDR1 SGDLS, CDR2 YYNGEE. CDR3 region: CASSAGTGVNYGYTF. CDR3 coding DNA: TGTGCCAGCAGCGCGGGGACAGGGGTGAACTATGGCTACACCTTC. The whole variable domain, remainder taken from reference TRBV9 and TRBJ1-2, is DSGVTQTPKHLITATGQRVTLRCSPRSGDLSVYWYQQSLDQGLQFLIQYYNGEERAKGNILERFSAQQFPDLHSELNLSSLELGDSALYFCASSAGTGVNYGYTFGSGTRLTVV.

The chain uses TRBV7-9 and TRBJ2-5; D gene uncertain. V was pared by 5 bases and J by 4 bases, with 17 bases between. The CDR3 is made up of 15 amino acids. CDR1 and CDR2 (germline): SEHNR, FQNEAQ (reference sequence). The CDR3 is CASSQTRSAGETQYF. As DNA, the CDR3 is TGTGCCAGCAGCCAGACCAGATCGGCAGGAGAGACCCAGTACTTC.

Within the sample, this clone is large. The V gene is TRBV4-2, the J gene TRBJ1-5, with unresolved D. The CDR3 has 13 residues. V gave up 4 bases and J gave up 6 bases, with 10 bases separating them. The germline CDR1 and CDR2 sequences are LGHNA and YNFKEQ. CDR3 sequence (DNA): TGTGCCAGCAGCCTCCCCGGTCTTCAGCCCCAGCATTTT. Translating gives CASSLPGLQPQHF.

This chain links TRBV29-1 with TRBJ2-3, with 13 bases aligning to TRBD2. The germline CDR1 and CDR2 sequences are SQVTM and ANQGSEA. This CDR3 spans 15 amino acids. V lost 5 bases to trimming and J lost 4 bases; unmatched junction nucleotides: 6. Written as DNA, the CDR3 is TGCAGCGTTATACTAGCGGGAGGGCCTCCAGATACGCAGTATTTT. Translated: CSVILAGGPPDTQYF.

This clone was seen a single time. The chain uses TRBV9 and TRBJ1-2; unclear D gene. V was pared by 4 bases and J by 6 bases, with 13 bases between. Germline CDR1 SGDLS, CDR2 YYNGEE. The CDR3 extends over 13 amino acids. The CDR3 here is CASSPAWSNGYTF. The CDR3 DNA reads TGTGCCAGCAGCCCAGCCTGGTCGAATGGCTACACCTTC.

The V call is TRBV19, the J call TRBJ2-3; 9 bases are a match to TRBD1. The germline V gene encodes CDR1 LNHDA and CDR2 SQIVND (reference sequence). The CDR3 totals 13 residues. Trimming cost V 6 bases and J 4 bases; bases outside gene matches: 2. The DNA for the CDR3 is TGTGCCAGTAGGGACAGGGGCTCAGATACGCAGTATTTT. Amino acids: CASRDRGSDTQYF.

The chain links TRBV6-1 to TRBJ1-1; perhaps TRBD1 as D (5 bases). The germline V gene has CDR1 MNHNS and CDR2 SASEGT. This CDR3 is 11 amino acids long. V dropped 2 bases and J dropped 8 bases, with 6 bases sitting between them. CDR3 bases: TGTGCCAGCAGTGAATGGGGGGAAGCTTTCTTT. It yields the protein CASSEWGEAFF.

V gene TRBV27 combines with J gene TRBJ1-5; a possible D gene is TRBD1 (6 bases). Germline loops: CDR1 MNHEY, CDR2 SMNVEV (reference sequence). Trimming removed 3 bases from V and 3 bases from J, with 12 bases in between. This CDR3 has 15 residues. In nucleotides, the CDR3 is TGTGCCAGCAGTTTTGGGAGGGGGTTCAATCAGCCCCAGCATTTT. Translating gives CASSFGRGFNQPQHF.

The chain combines TRBV2 with TRBJ1-5; the D is unclear. Per the germline V gene, CDR1 is SNHLY and CDR2 is FYNNEI. The germline V and J ends were trimmed by 7 bases and 3 bases, with 16 bases remaining between them. The length of the CDR3 is 15 residues. The CDR3 sequence is CASKLTPDPNQPQHF. CDR3 bases: TGTGCCAGCAAACTGACTCCTGACCCCAATCAGCCCCAGCATTTT.

The gene calls are TRBV2 and TRBJ1-4, with a tentative D call TRBD1 (6 bases). The CDR3 sequence is 15 residues long. Trimming stripped 2 bases from V and 8 bases from J, with 15 bases between. Germline CDR1 and CDR2: SNHLY and FYNNEI. CDR3 residues: CASSERRPGAEKLFF. In DNA, the CDR3 is TGTGCCAGCAGTGAAAGGAGGCCAGGGGCCGAAAAACTGTTTTTT. Together with reference TRBV2 and TRBJ1-4, the CDR3 gives the full variable domain: EPEVTQTPSHQVTQMGQEVILRCVPISNHLYFYWYRQILGQKVEFLVSFYNNEISEKSEIFDDQFSVERPDGSNFTLKIRSTKLEDSAMYFCASSERRPGAEKLFFGSGTQLSVL.

The rearrangement joins TRBV7-2 to TRBJ1-2; 9 bases agree with TRBD1. CDR1 SGHTA and CDR2 FQGNSA come from the germline V gene. The length of the CDR3 is 14 residues. V shed 5 bases and J 4 bases; nucleotides not matched to a gene: 5. DNA of the CDR3: TGTGCCAGCAGCCCGGGGACAGGGACCTATGGCTACACCTTC. Encoded protein: CASSPGTGTYGYTF.

CDR3 residues: CASSPYFGTYRTDTQYF. The CDR3 coding sequence is TGTGCCAGCAGCCCCTATTTCGGGACCTACCGCACAGATACGCAGTATTTT. The chain joins TRBV28 to TRBJ2-3; possibly TRBD1 or TRBD2 for D (5 bases each). The CDR3 totals 17 residues. V was trimmed by 6 bases and J by 1 base, leaving 20 bases between them. Germline V gene lookup returns CDR1 MDHEN and CDR2 SYDVKM.

The sample holds a few counts of this clone. The same CDR3 arises from other DNA sequences in this sample as well. The J gene is TRBJ2-2, the V gene TRBV5-1, with D perhaps TRBD1 or TRBD2 (5 bases each). V was trimmed by 0 bases and J by 5 bases, leaving 11 bases between them. Looked up from germline, CDR1 is SGHRS and CDR2 is YFSETQ. The CDR3 loop spans 15 amino acids. The chain's CDR3 is CASSLDGARTGELFF. The CDR3 nucleotides read TGCGCCAGCAGCTTGGACGGGGCTCGGACCGGGGAGCTGTTTTTT.

This clone was seen more than once but under ten times. The sample holds other DNA sequences that translate to the same CDR3. The chain is built from TRBV5-1 and TRBJ1-1; no clear D gene. V was cut by 0 bases and J by 2 bases, with 8 bases left in between. The CDR3 has 14 amino acids. Germline CDR1 reads SGHRS; CDR2 reads YFSETQ. The CDR3 nucleotides read TGCGCCAGCAGCTTGGGGGCGGGCAACACTGAAGCTTTCTTT. Its protein product is CASSLGAGNTEAFF.

This clone was seen only once. The chain has TRBV7-2 and TRBJ1-5; 7 bases map to TRBD1. CDR1 is SGHTA and CDR2 is FQGNSA in the germline V gene. V dropped 5 bases and J dropped 2; count of bases not matched to a gene: 3. The CDR3 is 14 residues long. The CDR3 DNA reads as TGTGCCAGCAGCACTACAGGGGGCAATCAGCCCCAGCATTTT. The encoded protein is CASSTTGGNQPQHF. Full variable domain (remainder filled in from reference TRBV7-2 and TRBJ1-5): GAGVSQSPSNKVTEKGKDVELRCDPISGHTALYWYRQSLGQGLEFLIYFQGNSAPDKSGLPSDRFSAERTGGSVSTLTIQRTQQEDSAVYLCASSTTGGNQPQHFGDGTRLSIL.

This clone has a handful of counts. The chain recombines TRBV7-9 with TRBJ1-3; D remains unclear. The germline CDR1 and CDR2 sequences are SEHNR and FQNEAQ (reference sequence). The V gene lost 1 base and the J gene lost 4 bases, with 5 bases spanning the gap. CDR3 length: 13 residues. This CDR3 is CASSLVVGNTIYF. The CDR3 bases are TGTGCCAGCAGCTTAGTGGTAGGAAACACCATATATTTT.

The CDR3 loop reads CASRASRIQYF. DNA for the CDR3: TGTGCCAGCAGGGCCTCAAGGATTCAGTACTTC. The V gene is TRBV7-2, the J gene TRBJ2-4; no definite D call. Germline CDR1 and CDR2: SGHTA and FQGNSA. The ends were cut back, 6 bases at V and 10 bases at J, with 10 bases in the middle. The CDR3 is made up of 11 amino acids.

This clone was seen a single time. This sequence joins TRBV6-4 and TRBJ2-5; D call uncertain. Germline V gene sequence: CDR1 MRHNA, CDR2 SNTAGT. The CDR3 runs 16 residues. Trimming pared 4 bases from V and 0 bases from J, leaving 15 bases between. The CDR3 DNA follows: TGTGCCAGCAGTGTGTGGCGTAGGGTGTACCAAGAGACCCAGTACTTC. It yields the protein CASSVWRRVYQETQYF.

The chain employs TRBV25-1 and TRBJ1-1, with TRBD1 as a possible D gene (6 bases). The CDR3 runs 18 residues. CDR1 is MGHDK and CDR2 is SYGVNS in the germline V gene. The germline V and J ends were trimmed by 4 bases and 4 bases, with 25 bases remaining between them. The DNA of the CDR3 is TGTGCCAGCAGTGCGGACCTTAAGGGGGTCCCGACGGGCACTGAAGCTTTCTTT. It specifies CASSADLKGVPTGTEAFF.

A few counts support this clone. The CDR3, as DNA: TGTGCCACCAGCGGGGGATCAGGTTCCGGGGCCAACGTCCTGACTTTC. Translated: CATSGGSGSGANVLTF. V gene TRBV15 combines with J gene TRBJ2-6; the D gene could be TRBD1 or TRBD2 (5 bases each). Between the trimmed V and J ends, which lost 5 bases and 4 bases, there was a span of 15 bases. Germline V gene sequence: CDR1 LNHNV, CDR2 YYDKDF (reference sequence). This CDR3 spans 16 amino acids.

This chain uses TRBV9 with TRBJ2-3; TRBD2 matches at 14 bases. This CDR3 is built from 20 residues. V gave up 0 bases and J gave up 0 bases; unmatched junction bases: 9. CDR1 SGDLS and CDR2 YYNGEE come from the germline V gene. CDR3: CASSVVSGLAGGFSTDTQYF. CDR3 DNA: TGTGCCAGCAGCGTAGTGAGTGGACTAGCGGGAGGTTTTAGCACAGATACGCAGTATTTT.

V is TRBV7-8 and J is TRBJ1-1; D unresolved. CDR3 size: 13 residues. Per the germline V gene, CDR1 is SGHVS and CDR2 is FQNEAQ. Trimming removed 7 bases at V and 5 bases at J, with 14 bases between. The CDR3: CASKDPGRTEAFF. CDR3 bases: TGTGCCAGCAAGGACCCGGGGAGGACTGAAGCTTTCTTT.

V and J are TRBV18 and TRBJ2-7; 10 bases line up with TRBD1. The CDR3 is made up of 13 amino acids. Germline V gene data show CDR1 as KGHSH and CDR2 as LQKENI. The trim removed 4 bases at V and 7 bases at J, leaving 4 bases unmatched. The CDR3 loop is CASSQGQGSEQYF. Here the CDR3 DNA reads TGTGCCAGCTCACAGGGACAGGGGTCGGAGCAGTACTTC.

V and J are TRBV5-4 and TRBJ1-1, with D hard to call. Germline V CDR1 and CDR2: SGHNT, YYREEE (reference sequence). V lost 2 bases, J lost 1 base, and 21 bases lay in between. The length of the CDR3 is 18 residues. This CDR3 reads CASSFDPTQGRGNTEAFF. The DNA of the CDR3 is TGTGCCAGCAGCTTTGATCCGACCCAAGGGCGGGGGAACACTGAAGCTTTCTTT.

The V call is TRBV15, the J call TRBJ1-2; 12 nucleotides line up with TRBD1. After removal of 3 bases from V and 4 bases from J, the junction contained 3 bases not matched to a gene. Germline V lookup: CDR1 LNHNV, CDR2 YYDKDF (reference sequence). This CDR3 is 15 amino acids long. CDR3 bases: TGTGCCACCAGCAGCGGGACAGGGGGCACCTATGGCTACACCTTC. As protein: CATSSGTGGTYGYTF.

V and J are TRBV19 and TRBJ2-7; TRBD1 matches at 7 bases. The V and J ends lost 5 bases and 3 bases, in that order; junction bases with no gene match: 4. CDR3 length: 13 amino acids. Germline assignment: CDR1 LNHDA and CDR2 SQIVND (reference sequence). Here the CDR3 DNA reads TGTGCCAGTAGTCCACGGGACAGCTACGAGCAGTACTTC. It encodes CASSPRDSYEQYF.

This chain links TRBV15 with TRBJ1-3, with D perhaps TRBD1 (5 bases). The V and J ends lost 4 bases and 2 bases respectively, with 18 bases between them. There are 17 residues in the CDR3. Germline V lookup: CDR1 LNHNV, CDR2 YYDKDF (reference sequence). CDR3 DNA sequence: TGTGCCACCAGCAATAGACAGCCTTACTTCCCTGGAAACACCATATATTTT. Amino acids: CATSNRQPYFPGNTIYF.

The V and J genes are TRBV19 and TRBJ1-1; D gene unclear. The length of the CDR3 is 14 residues. Germline V lookup: CDR1 LNHDA, CDR2 SQIVND (reference sequence). V shed 7 bases and J shed 6 bases, with 18 bases lying between them. CDR3 sequence reads: CASNRHGSGSEAFF. For the CDR3, the DNA is TGTGCCAGTAATCGACACGGTTCGGGATCTGAAGCTTTCTTT.